A single sample is the source of the 15 T cell receptor beta chains below, sequenced in a study of T cells in Graves' hyperthyroidism and ophthalmopathy. The CDR3 regions of TCR beta were amplified from RNA transcripts. The primer set for the first-round RT-PCR of the TCR CDR3 was HTBI. TCRdb independently ran MiXCR on the multiplex PCR reads; one entry per CDR3 protein. The profile shows about 610,000 distinct CDR3 sequences, about 16% of them singletons. Sequenced sample: blood. These receptors all stem from a woman aged 40 to 50 with Graves' ophthalmopathy.

There are a few counts of this clonotype. This chain uses TRBV7-9 with TRBJ2-7; D is possibly TRBD1 (6 bases). The CDR3 consists of 15 residues. From germline, CDR1 is SEHNR and CDR2 FQNEAQ (reference sequence). Trimming pared 0 bases from V and 5 bases from J, leaving 14 bases between. CDR3 protein: CASSLAQPGDHEQYF. The CDR3 DNA sequence: TGTGCCAGCAGCTTAGCTCAGCCAGGGGACCACGAGCAGTACTTC.

This clonotype was found many times. At one of its ends the junction is not consistent with the germline gene, which may arise from a read error. The V gene is TRBV5-1, the J gene TRBJ1-1; D possibly corresponds to TRBD1 (5 bases). The germline V gene has CDR1 SGHRS and CDR2 YFSETQ. The CDR3 runs to 13 residues. CDR3: CASSFRGGTEAFF. Here the CDR3 DNA reads TGTGCCAGCAGCTTTCGTGGGGGCACTGAAGCTTTCTTT.

The chain recombines TRBV18 with TRBJ2-7, with D perhaps TRBD1 (6 bases). Trimming left V 5 bases short and J 0 bases short, with 11 bases between. The CDR3 is made up of 14 amino acids. Germline V lookup: CDR1 KGHSH, CDR2 LQKENI. The CDR3 region is CASSGGQISYEQYF. DNA of the CDR3: TGTGCCAGCTCAGGAGGACAGATCTCCTACGAGCAGTACTTC. The entire variable domain, with the rest obtained from reference TRBV18 and TRBJ2-7, is as follows: NAGVMQNPRHLVRRRGQEARLRCSPMKGHSHVYWYRQLPEEGLKFMVYLQKENIIDESGMPKERFSAEFPKEGPSILRIQQVVRGDSAAYFCASSGGQISYEQYFGPGTRLTVT.

The genes are TRBV11-3 and TRBJ2-1, with D perhaps TRBD2 (6 bases). The germline V gene has CDR1 SGHNT and CDR2 YENEEA. CDR3 length equals 16 residues. Trimming removed 0 bases at V and 6 bases at J, with 15 bases between. CDR3 loop: CASSLDPSGGRNEQFF. The CDR3, as DNA: TGTGCCAGCAGCTTAGACCCGTCCGGGGGACGCAATGAGCAGTTCTTC.

A few counts support this clonotype. The V gene is TRBV6-5, the J gene TRBJ2-3; 9 positions agree with TRBD1. Germline CDR1 and CDR2: MNHEY and SVGAGI. V lost 3 bases to trimming and J lost 0 bases; unmatched junction nucleotides: 4. This CDR3 is built from 16 residues. CDR3 amino acids: CASSYSTGGSTDTQYF. Here the CDR3 DNA reads TGTGCCAGCAGTTATTCGACAGGGGGTAGCACAGATACGCAGTATTTT.

This clonotype was recorded at least ten times. The V call is TRBV28, the J call TRBJ2-7; 7 bases align to TRBD1. The CDR3 has 15 amino acids. Germline values: CDR1 MDHEN, CDR2 SYDVKM. The trim removed 4 bases at V and 5 bases at J, leaving 11 bases unmatched. The CDR3 region has the DNA TGTGCCAGCAGTTCCCCGCGAGGGGGCTTAGACGAGCAGTACTTC. It is translated as CASSSPRGGLDEQYF.

The chain links TRBV5-1 to TRBJ2-1; 11 nucleotides line up with TRBD1. Per germline, CDR1 SGHRS and CDR2 YFSETQ. The CDR3 runs to 17 residues. V trimming: 6 bases; J trimming: 5 bases; junction bases outside the gene matches: 13. DNA for the CDR3: TGCGCCAGCATCCCGGACAGGGGGCGCCTAACGAACAATGAGCAGTTCTTC. Residues: CASIPDRGRLTNNEQFF.

This clonotype has a count of ten or more. V usage is TRBV2 and J usage is TRBJ2-5; 10 bases match TRBD1. V shed 7 bases and J 5 bases; nucleotides not matched to a gene: 10. Germline V lookup: CDR1 SNHLY, CDR2 FYNNEI. CDR3 length: 15 residues. CDR3 in amino acids: CASTPGQGPGETQYF. CDR3 bases: TGTGCCAGCACTCCGGGACAGGGGCCGGGGGAGACCCAGTACTTC.

This chain's CDR3 is CASSSPGTSGNTDTQYF. CDR3 sequence (DNA): TGTGCCAGCAGCTCCCCCGGGACTAGCGGTAACACAGATACGCAGTATTTT. The chain carries TRBV7-9 and TRBJ2-3, with 11 bases identical to TRBD2. The CDR3 contains 17 residues. Trimming took 4 bases from V and 2 from J; bases not matched to a gene: 8. The germline CDR1 and CDR2 sequences are SEHNR and FQNEAQ (reference sequence).

The sample holds many counts of this clonotype. The chain uses TRBV6-1 and TRBJ2-5; D remains unclear. Germline CDR1 is MNHNS and CDR2 is SASEGT. Trimming removed 8 bases at V and 4 bases at J, with 14 bases between. The CDR3 is made up of 13 amino acids. CDR3 sequence: CASLSGRTETQYF. The CDR3, as DNA: TGTGCCAGCCTATCAGGCAGAACAGAGACCCAGTACTTC.

This chain joins TRBV5-1 and TRBJ1-3; 10 bases map to TRBD1. The germline V gene has CDR1 SGHRS and CDR2 YFSETQ. V lost 4 bases, J lost 0 bases, and 13 bases stayed unmatched. The CDR3 totals 19 residues. The CDR3 is CASSVRVGTGALSGNTIYF. Written as DNA, the CDR3 is TGCGCCAGCAGCGTCCGGGTTGGGACAGGGGCCCTCTCTGGAAACACCATATATTTT.

The sample holds many counts of this clonotype. The chain recombines TRBV3-1 with TRBJ1-1; D is uncertain. Germline V CDR1 and CDR2: LGHDT, YNNKEL (reference sequence). This CDR3 is built from 12 residues. Trimming cost V 0 bases and J 1 base, with 0 bases left between them. CDR3 DNA sequence: TGTGCCAGCAGCCAAGAGAACACTGAAGCTTTCTTT. Translation gives CASSQENTEAFF.

This clonotype showed up many times. The chain carries TRBV2 and TRBJ2-3; 8 bases map to TRBD2. Trimming took 4 bases from V and 4 from J; bases not matched to a gene: 7. CDR3 length equals 15 residues. CDR1 and CDR2 (germline): SNHLY, FYNNEI. CDR3 protein: CASSVSSGYADTQYF. CDR3 sequence (DNA): TGTGCCAGCAGTGTGTCTAGCGGGTACGCAGATACGCAGTATTTT.

This clonotype was seen a few times. The rearrangement links TRBV25-1 to TRBJ1-6; 7 bases align to TRBD1. The CDR3 has 16 residues. V lost 2 bases to trimming and J lost 7 bases; unmatched junction nucleotides: 8. Germline lookup yields CDR1 MGHDK and CDR2 SYGVNS. CDR3 region: CASSEGTELLNSPLHF. CDR3 nucleotide sequence: TGTGCCAGCAGTGAAGGGACAGAATTATTAAATTCACCCCTCCACTTT.

Ten or more counts support this clonotype. This chain joins TRBV6-1 and TRBJ2-5; maybe TRBD2 (5 bases). Trimming shortened V by 4 bases and J by 2 bases, and 17 bases separated the two germline ends. CDR1 MNHNS and CDR2 SASEGT come from the germline V gene. This CDR3 has 16 amino acids. The CDR3 DNA reads as TGTGCCAGCAGTGGAGGGTACAACTTAGGACAAGAGACCCAGTACTTC. It codes for CASSGGYNLGQETQYF.